Listed here are 17 T cell receptor beta chains from one sample, sequenced in a study of glioma-infiltrating T cells. Using RNA template, CDR3s of TCR alpha and beta were amplified with iRepertoire arm-PCR. TCRdb analysed the multiplex PCR reads with MiXCR anew, one entry per CDR3 protein. The repertoire holds about 140,000 distinct CDR3 sequences, with about 39% as singletons. The sample was glioma tissue, nonneoplastic brain tissue, or PBMCs (not recorded which). All receptors derive from a human donor with low-grade glioma or glioblastoma, undergoing nonglioma brain surgery, or in good health (not recorded which).

The CDR3 DNA reads TGCAGTGCTAGAGATGTAAACACCGACAATGAGCAGTTCTTC. Translated, it gives CSARDVNTDNEQFF. The chain employs TRBV20-1 and TRBJ2-1; no clear D gene. V was cut by 0 bases and J by 5 bases, with 11 bases left in between. Germline values: CDR1 DFQATT, CDR2 SNEGSKA (reference sequence). This CDR3 has 14 residues.

The V gene is TRBV20-1, the J gene TRBJ1-1, with D perhaps TRBD1 (6 bases). The CDR3 runs 12 residues. Per germline, CDR1 DFQATT and CDR2 SNEGSKA (reference sequence). The V gene lost 3 bases and the J gene lost 10 bases, with 15 bases spanning the gap. The CDR3 nucleotides read TGCAGTGCTAGGGGGGCTTACGAGGGAGCTTTCTTT. This codes for CSARGAYEGAFF.

In this sample, this clonotype turned up a few times. The V gene is TRBV20-1, the J gene TRBJ2-5, with D unresolved. The CDR3 sequence is 13 residues long. Trimming removed 3 bases from V and 0 bases from J, with 8 bases in between. Germline V CDR1 and CDR2: DFQATT, SNEGSKA (reference sequence). The CDR3: CSARGTNQETQYF. In DNA form, the CDR3 reads TGCAGTGCTAGGGGTACCAACCAAGAGACCCAGTACTTC.

The DNA for the CDR3 is TGTGCCAGCAGCTCGTCCGACGGGCTCCCCTACGAGCAGTACTTC. Amino acid sequence: CASSSSDGLPYEQYF. This chain uses TRBV7-2 with TRBJ2-7, with D hard to call. The CDR3 length is 15 residues. The V end was cut by 4 bases, the J end by 2 bases, with 15 bases between. Germline V gives CDR1 SGHTA, CDR2 FQGNSA.

This clonotype was counted a few times. The gene calls are TRBV4-1 and TRBJ2-5, with D unresolved. V dropped 0 bases and J dropped 2 bases, with 13 bases sitting between them. CDR1 MGHRA and CDR2 YSYEKL come from the germline V gene. There are 16 residues in the CDR3. CDR3 protein: CASSQDPRLMQETQYF. CDR3 sequence (DNA): TGCGCCAGCAGCCAAGATCCTAGGTTAATGCAAGAGACCCAGTACTTC.

This chain uses TRBV6-1 with TRBJ2-1; no clear D gene. Trimming cost V 6 bases and J 8 bases, with 20 bases left between them. Per the germline V gene, CDR1 is MNHNS and CDR2 is SASEGT. The CDR3 consists of 15 residues. In nucleotides, the CDR3 is TGTGCCAGCAGCGATGACACCCACGCCCGACATGAGCAGTTCTTC. Translated: CASSDDTHARHEQFF.

In this sample, this clonotype turned up a few times. The V and J genes are TRBV28 and TRBJ1-1; 8 positions agree with TRBD1. The CDR3 contains 13 residues. The trim removed 8 bases at V and 5 bases at J, leaving 7 bases unmatched. Germline loops: CDR1 MDHEN, CDR2 SYDVKM. DNA of the CDR3: TGTGCCAGCTGTCGGACAGGGAGTACTGAAGCTTTCTTT. Translated: CASCRTGSTEAFF.

This clonotype has more than one count but fewer than ten. The chain recombines TRBV6-2 or TRBV6-3 with TRBJ2-2, with 7 bases fitting TRBD1. V dropped 6 bases and J dropped 6; count of bases not matched to a gene: 4. This CDR3 has 13 residues. CDR1 and CDR2 (germline): MNHEY, SVGEGT. CDR3 sequence: CASRRQGAGELFF. The CDR3 DNA follows: TGTGCCAGCAGAAGACAGGGAGCCGGGGAGCTGTTTTTT.

The rearrangement uses TRBV20-1 and TRBJ1-6; 9 bases are shared with TRBD1. The CDR3 sequence is 16 residues long. The germline V gene has CDR1 DFQATT and CDR2 SNEGSKA (reference sequence). With 3 bases clipped from V and 6 bases from J, the junction kept 9 bases outside the gene matches. CDR3 bases: TGCAGTGCTAGGAGGGACAGGGAGGTTTTTAATTCACCCCTCCACTTT. Protein sequence: CSARRDREVFNSPLHF.

This clonotype occurred a few times. The V and J genes are TRBV11-2 and TRBJ1-4; no clear D. V was cut by 0 bases and J by 4 bases, with 3 bases left in between. Germline V gene data show CDR1 as SGHAT and CDR2 as FQNNGV. The CDR3 is made up of 13 amino acids. DNA of the CDR3: TGTGCCAGCAGCTTAGACAGTAATGAAAAACTGTTTTTT. Its protein product is CASSLDSNEKLFF. The full variable domain, in which reference TRBV11-2 and TRBJ1-4 provide the parts outside the CDR3, is EAGVAQSPRYKIIEKRQSVAFWCNPISGHATLYWYQQILGQGPKLLIQFQNNGVVDDSQLPKDRFSAERLKGVDSTLKIQPAKLEDSAVYLCASSLDSNEKLFFGSGTQLSVL.

V gene TRBV20-1 combines with J gene TRBJ1-5, with D maybe TRBD1 (6 bases). The V end lost 5 bases, the J end lost 5 bases, and 13 bases lay between the germline ends. CDR3 length: 13 amino acids. Germline V gene data show CDR1 as DFQATT and CDR2 as SNEGSKA (reference sequence). CDR3 loop: CSAEDSEDQPQHF. CDR3 coding DNA: TGCAGTGCTGAGGACAGCGAGGATCAGCCCCAGCATTTT.

The chain has TRBV2 and TRBJ1-6; the match to TRBD1 covers 9 bases. This CDR3 is 14 amino acids long. Germline trimming cut 6 bases from V and 7 bases from J; bases unmatched to any gene: 4. Germline V CDR1 and CDR2: SNHLY, FYNNEI. This CDR3 reads CASRDRGSNSPLHF. CDR3 bases: TGTGCCAGCAGGGACAGGGGATCAAATTCACCCCTCCACTTT.

The chain employs TRBV28 and TRBJ2-7; 10 nucleotides agree with TRBD1. Germline CDR1 and CDR2: MDHEN and SYDVKM. The CDR3 contains 15 residues. The junction had 12 bases not matched to a gene; V was cut back by 9 bases and J by 4 bases. CDR3 coding DNA: TGTGCCAGTAGTATTGGGACAGGGGACTCATACGAGCAGTACTTC. Amino acid sequence: CASSIGTGDSYEQYF.

The chain combines TRBV7-2 with TRBJ1-1; D is ambiguous. The CDR3 totals 15 residues. CDR1 is SGHTA, CDR2 FQGNSA, per germline. Between the trimmed V and J ends, which lost 1 base and 4 bases, there was a span of 13 bases. The DNA for the CDR3 is TGTGCCAGCAGCTTAGTGGTAGGTTTGGGCACTGAAGCTTTCTTT. Translation: CASSLVVGLGTEAFF.

In the case of this clonotype: A much larger clonotype is one base distant, so this may be a read error. The CDR3 bases are TGTGCCAGCAGCTGGGACAGCTCCTACGAGCAGTACTTC. Protein: CASSWDSSYEQYF. The chain has TRBV7-9 and TRBJ2-7, with 7 bases fitting TRBD1. The CDR3 totals 13 residues. V lost 4 bases to trimming and J lost 0 bases; unmatched junction nucleotides: 0. Germline lookup yields CDR1 SEHNR and CDR2 FQNEAQ (reference sequence).

The genes are TRBV6-2 or TRBV6-3 and TRBJ2-3; the match to TRBD1 covers 8 bases. Germline V gives CDR1 MNHEY, CDR2 SVGEGT. With V trimmed by 8 bases and J by 4 bases, 20 bases remained unmatched. The CDR3 extends over 18 amino acids. The CDR3 is CASAYMQDQGAVADTQYF. In nucleotides, the CDR3 is TGTGCCAGCGCATATATGCAAGACCAGGGGGCAGTCGCAGATACGCAGTATTTT.

Turning to this clonotype: The junction departs from germline at one end; a sequencing error may be responsible. The V gene is TRBV4-1, the J gene TRBJ1-2, with 7 bases matching TRBD1. This CDR3 has 15 residues. The germline gives CDR1 MGHRA, CDR2 YSYEKL. The CDR3 nucleotides read TGCGCCAGCAGTCAAGGGGGACAGACTAACTATGGCTACACCTTC. Translating it yields CASSQGGQTNYGYTF.